The 18 T cell receptor beta chains listed next were all sequenced from one sample in a study of blood T cell repertoires in COVID-19. Only in-frame clones appear in the TCRdb table, and some are missing; sequencing was by immunoSEQ multiplex PCR. The sample lists about 280,000 clones; 87% were seen once. Sequenced material: peripheral blood. The receptor source for this set is a woman between 45 and 60 years old who had recovered from COVID-19.

The chain employs TRBV7-2 and TRBJ2-3; TRBD2 agrees at 8 bases. With V trimmed by 2 bases and J by 0 bases, 7 bases remained unmatched. This CDR3 is 17 amino acids long. Germline V gene sequence: CDR1 SGHTA, CDR2 FQGNSA. CDR3 in DNA: TGTGCCAGCAGCTTACTGGCGGGGGGTTCTAGCACAGATACGCAGTATTTT. Protein product: CASSLLAGGSSTDTQYF. Supplemented by reference TRBV7-2 and TRBJ2-3, the full variable domain reads GAGVSQSPSNKVTEKGKDVELRCDPISGHTALYWYRQSLGQGLEFLIYFQGNSAPDKSGLPSDRFSAERTGGSVSTLTIQRTQQEDSAVYLCASSLLAGGSSTDTQYFGPGTRLTVL.

This clone was seen just once. The chain has TRBV27 and TRBJ1-5; a weak D match, TRBD1 (6 bases). The V gene's germline CDR1 is MNHEY and CDR2 SMNVEV (reference sequence). The germline V and J ends were trimmed by 8 bases and 3 bases, with 17 bases remaining between them. The CDR3 covers 15 residues. CDR3 sequence: CASQVYSGVNQPQHF. The CDR3 DNA reads as TGTGCCAGCCAAGTTTATTCAGGGGTCAATCAGCCCCAGCATTTT.

The J gene is TRBJ2-3, the V gene TRBV19; perhaps TRBD2 as D (5 bases). Germline V lookup: CDR1 LNHDA, CDR2 SQIVND (reference sequence). The CDR3 extends over 14 amino acids. V was trimmed by 7 bases and J by 9 bases, leaving 20 bases between them. CDR3 residues: CASTGGPPEETQYF. The CDR3 nucleotides are TGTGCCAGTACCGGCGGGCCTCCAGAAGAGACGCAGTATTTT.

This chain joins TRBV11-2 and TRBJ1-2, with D possibly being TRBD1 (5 bases). Germline assignment: CDR1 SGHAT and CDR2 FQNNGV. V lost 6 bases to trimming and J lost 7 bases, with 18 bases between them. This CDR3 region has 14 residues. The CDR3 loop reads CASSPTSRDSGYTF. For the CDR3, the DNA is TGTGCCAGCAGTCCCACCAGCAGGGATAGTGGCTACACCTTC.

The gene calls are TRBV4-2 and TRBJ2-2; D gene ambiguous. CDR3 length: 13 residues. Germline V gene lookup returns CDR1 LGHNA and CDR2 YNFKEQ. Trimming cost V 6 bases and J 6 bases, with 11 bases left between them. The CDR3 region has the DNA TGTGCCAGCAGACCCGACATGTCCGGGGAGCTGTTTTTT. Amino acids: CASRPDMSGELFF.

This rearrangement joins TRBV30 to TRBJ2-7, with 8 positions matching TRBD1. CDR1 GTSNPN and CDR2 SVGIG come from the germline V gene (reference sequence). The ends lost 3 bases at V and 0 bases at J; junction bases unmatched: 7. The CDR3 covers 15 residues. The CDR3 spells CAWSPGQGLSYEQYF. The CDR3 bases are TGTGCCTGGAGCCCCGGACAGGGCCTCTCCTACGAGCAGTACTTC.

The J gene is TRBJ2-7, the V gene TRBV28, with D perhaps TRBD2 (6 bases). The CDR3 length is 11 residues. V lost 1 base, J lost 11 bases, and 9 bases lay in between. CDR1 and CDR2 (germline): MDHEN, SYDVKM. The CDR3 loop is CASSLLREKYF. CDR3 in DNA: TGTGCCAGCAGTTTATTACGGGAGAAGTACTTC. Variable domain in full (rest from reference TRBV28 and TRBJ2-7): DVKVTQSSRYLVKRTGEKVFLECVQDMDHENMFWYRQDPGLGLRLIYFSYDVKMKEKGDIPEGYSVSREKKERFSLILESASTNQTSMYLCASSLLREKYFGPGTRLTVT.

The chain carries TRBV9 and TRBJ1-2; the match to TRBD1 covers 7 bases. After removal of 0 bases from V and 8 bases from J, the junction contained 7 bases not matched to a gene. The CDR3 has 14 amino acids. CDR1 is SGDLS, CDR2 YYNGEE, per germline. The CDR3 DNA is TGTGCCAGCAGCGTAGGAGGGGGCGCAGAGGGCTACACCTTC. Encoded protein: CASSVGGGAEGYTF.

This clone was observed a single time. Other DNA sequences in the same sample also yield this CDR3. The J gene is TRBJ1-6, the V gene TRBV6-1; 7 bases are shared with TRBD1. The length of the CDR3 is 18 residues. Losses at the gene ends were 2 bases for V and 4 bases for J; bases not matched to a gene: 11. In germline, CDR1 is MNHNS, CDR2 SASEGT. The CDR3, as DNA: TGTGCCAGCAGTGAACCTCCCCGGGACAGCGGATATAATTCACCCCTCCACTTT. Its translation: CASSEPPRDSGYNSPLHF.

The CDR3 sequence: CASSEGGQGAAEAFF. CDR3 DNA sequence: TGTGCCAGCAGTGAGGGGGGACAGGGGGCCGCTGAAGCTTTCTTT. The chain is built from TRBV2 and TRBJ1-1; the match to TRBD1 covers 12 bases. The CDR3 sequence is 15 residues long. The germline CDR1 and CDR2 sequences are SNHLY and FYNNEI. J gave up 6 bases and V 3 bases, and 5 bases lay outside the gene matches.

This chain links TRBV30 with TRBJ2-7, with 8 bases identical to TRBD2. The CDR3 length is 12 residues. Germline lookup yields CDR1 GTSNPN and CDR2 SVGIG (reference sequence). V gave up 0 bases and J gave up 6 bases; unmatched junction bases: 1. Written as DNA, the CDR3 is TGTGCCTGGAGTGTCGGGGGGGGCGAGCAGTACTTC. Its translation: CAWSVGGGEQYF. Full variable domain (rest looked up from reference TRBV30 and TRBJ2-7): SQTIHQWPATLVQPVGSPLSLECTVEGTSNPNLYWYRQAAGRGLQLLFYSVGIGQISSEVPQNLSASRPQDRQFILSSKKLLLSDSGFYLCAWSVGGGEQYFGPGTRLTVT.

The chain couples TRBV3-1 (or the pseudogene TRBV3-2) to TRBJ2-7; 10 bases map to TRBD1. The CDR3 covers 14 residues. Losses at the gene ends were 4 bases for V and 3 bases for J; bases not matched to a gene: 3. Per the germline V gene, CDR1 is LGHDT and CDR2 is YNNKEL (reference sequence). The CDR3 nucleotides are TGTGCCAGCAGCCGACAGGGGGCGAACTACGAGCAGTACTTC. It is translated as CASSRQGANYEQYF.

The chain combines TRBV5-1 with TRBJ2-3, with 8 bases fitting TRBD2. CDR1 and CDR2 (germline): SGHRS, YFSETQ. CDR3 length equals 13 residues. V lost 5 bases and J lost 1; bases outside the gene matches: 0. The CDR3 here is CASRTSGTDTQYF. Here the CDR3 DNA reads TGCGCCAGCAGGACTAGCGGCACAGATACGCAGTATTTT.

The CDR3 here is CASRRTGSSDTQYF. The CDR3 DNA follows: TGTGCCAGCAGGAGGACAGGGAGCTCAGATACGCAGTATTTT. The chain recombines TRBV27 with TRBJ2-3, with TRBD1 matching 8 bases. Germline V gene data show CDR1 as MNHEY and CDR2 as SMNVEV (reference sequence). The V segment lost 6 bases and the J segment 4 bases; nucleotides outside the gene matches: 6. The CDR3 extends over 14 amino acids.

The rearrangement uses TRBV4-3 and TRBJ2-7, with 7 bases aligning to TRBD1. Germline V gene sequence: CDR1 LGHNA, CDR2 YSLEER. The ends lost 1 base at V and 2 bases at J; junction bases unmatched: 8. The CDR3 consists of 16 residues. The CDR3 here is CASSQGPGQQTYEQYF. CDR3 nucleotide sequence: TGCGCCAGCAGCCAAGGCCCGGGACAGCAAACCTACGAGCAGTACTTC.

CDR3 nucleotides: TGTGCCAGCAGTTTTACAGGGGCACTGGTTGGCTACACCTTC. Translation: CASSFTGALVGYTF. The V and J genes are TRBV6-2 or TRBV6-3 and TRBJ1-2; 7 nucleotides align to TRBD1. V was pared by 4 bases and J by 7 bases, with 9 bases of the junction left unmatched. The germline gives CDR1 MNHEY, CDR2 SVGEGT. This CDR3 comprises 14 residues.

This chain links TRBV5-1 with TRBJ2-1; no firm D call. V was shortened by 1 base and J by 7 bases, with 9 bases between the two germline ends. CDR1 and CDR2 (germline): SGHRS, YFSETQ. The CDR3 contains 13 residues. CDR3 amino acids: CASSLSTSNEQFF. The CDR3 coding sequence is TGCGCCAGCAGCTTGAGCACCTCAAATGAGCAGTTCTTC.

The V gene is TRBV7-8, the J gene TRBJ2-2; 7 bases map to TRBD1. The CDR3 spans 18 residues. The junction had 10 bases not matched to a gene; V was cut back by 2 bases and J by 1 base. Per the germline V gene, CDR1 is SGHVS and CDR2 is FQNEAQ. This chain's CDR3 is CASSLMAVGGRNTGELFF. CDR3 nucleotide sequence: TGTGCCAGCAGCTTAATGGCGGTAGGGGGCAGGAACACCGGGGAGCTGTTTTTT.